Shown below are 31 T cell receptor beta chains from a single sample sequenced in a study of blood T cell repertoires in COVID-19. Using immunoSEQ multiplex PCR, the repertoire was profiled, and TCRdb retains in-frame clones only, with some absent. This sample carries about 170,000 clones, roughly 88% of them seen once, and the ten largest clones take around 5%. The material sequenced was peripheral blood. These receptors came from a man aged 18 to 35 with COVID-19, enrolled during active disease.

The V call is TRBV19, the J call TRBJ2-7, with 7 bases lining up with TRBD2. CDR1 is LNHDA and CDR2 is SQIVND in the germline V gene (reference sequence). After removal of 4 bases from V and 2 bases from J, the junction contained 8 bases not matched to a gene. There are 15 residues in the CDR3. CDR3: CASSTGGSAPYEQYF. The DNA of the CDR3 is TGTGCCAGTAGTACGGGAGGTAGCGCGCCCTACGAGCAGTACTTC.

J is TRBJ2-2 and V is TRBV23-1, with D unclear. TRBV23-1 has ORF status, its function being uncertain. This CDR3 has 15 residues. The germline V and J ends were trimmed by 0 bases and 7 bases, with 12 bases remaining between them. CDR3 sequence reads: CASSQSSRHFGELFF. The DNA of the CDR3 is TGCGCCAGCAGTCAATCTTCTCGACACTTCGGGGAGCTGTTTTTT.

The chain is built from TRBV30 and TRBJ2-7; 12 bases align to TRBD2. The junction had 7 bases not matched to a gene; V was cut back by 2 bases and J by 5 bases. This CDR3 is built from 15 residues. The germline gives CDR1 GTSNPN, CDR2 SVGIG (reference sequence). The CDR3 spells CAWSLSSGRAHEQYF. The CDR3, as DNA: TGTGCCTGGAGTCTATCTAGCGGGAGGGCCCACGAGCAGTACTTC.

The gene calls are TRBV2 and TRBJ2-2; 11 bases match TRBD2. There are 15 residues in the CDR3. Trimming took 4 bases from V and 6 from J; bases not matched to a gene: 4. Germline V gives CDR1 SNHLY, CDR2 FYNNEI. The CDR3 is CASSGLAGGAGELFF. The CDR3 DNA reads as TGTGCCAGCAGTGGATTAGCGGGAGGGGCCGGGGAGCTGTTTTTT.

This clone was recorded a few times. The genes are TRBV4-1 and TRBJ2-1; 9 bases agree with TRBD1. V was clipped by 2 bases and J by 2 bases; unmatched bases: 4. Germline CDR1 MGHRA, CDR2 YSYEKL. This CDR3 contains 16 residues. The CDR3 here is CASSQYRDRAYNEQFF. DNA for the CDR3: TGCGCCAGCAGCCAATACCGGGACAGGGCCTACAATGAGCAGTTCTTC.

This clone was seen just once. J is TRBJ2-3 and V is TRBV7-9; 9 bases fit TRBD1. Germline loops: CDR1 SEHNR, CDR2 FQNEAQ (reference sequence). This CDR3 contains 15 residues. J lost 8 bases, V lost 1 base, and 7 bases had no gene match. CDR3 nucleotides: TGTGCCAGCAGCTTAGACGGGACAGGGATCGCTACGCAGTATTTT. Translation: CASSLDGTGIATQYF. Filled out from reference TRBV7-9 and TRBJ2-3, the complete variable domain reads DTGVSQNPRHKITKRGQNVTFRCDPISEHNRLYWYRQTLGQGPEFLTYFQNEAQLEKSRLLSDRFSAERPKGSFSTLEIQRTEQGDSAMYLCASSLDGTGIATQYFGPGTRLTVL.

The chain uses TRBV6-5 and TRBJ1-5, with D maybe TRBD1 (5 bases). This CDR3 has 12 residues. Germline V gives CDR1 MNHEY, CDR2 SVGAGI. The V end lost 6 bases, the J end lost 6 bases, and 9 bases lay between the germline ends. The CDR3 spells CASSSGGQPQHF. The CDR3 nucleotides are TGTGCCAGCAGCTCCGGGGGTCAGCCCCAGCATTTT.

The V and J genes are TRBV14 and TRBJ2-7; 8 bases agree with TRBD2. The CDR3 runs 19 residues. Losses at the gene ends were 1 base for V and 5 bases for J; bases not matched to a gene: 19. From germline, CDR1 is SGHDN and CDR2 FVKESK. This chain's CDR3 is CASSQVPASWREDHNEQYF. The CDR3 DNA reads as TGTGCCAGCAGCCAAGTTCCCGCCTCTTGGCGGGAGGACCACAACGAGCAGTACTTC.

V is TRBV9 and J is TRBJ1-6, with unresolved D. The V end lost 4 bases, the J end lost 8 bases, and 10 bases lay between the germline ends. This CDR3 contains 13 residues. Germline loops: CDR1 SGDLS, CDR2 YYNGEE. Here the CDR3 reads CASSSLGDSPLHF. The DNA for the CDR3 is TGTGCCAGCAGCTCTCTCGGGGATTCACCCCTCCACTTT.

The V gene is TRBV7-8, the J gene TRBJ2-7; tentative D call: TRBD1 (6 bases). V was pared by 4 bases and J by 4 bases, with 11 bases between. In germline, CDR1 is SGHVS, CDR2 FQNEAQ. The CDR3 is 13 amino acids. Written as DNA, the CDR3 is TGTGCCAGCAGCTCCGGGACACCATACGAGCAGTACTTC. Its translation is CASSSGTPYEQYF.

V is TRBV5-6 and J is TRBJ1-2; D remains unclear. Germline lookup yields CDR1 SGHDT and CDR2 YYEEEE. The CDR3 length is 14 residues. V was shortened by 0 bases and J by 4 bases, with 10 bases between the two germline ends. The DNA for the CDR3 is TGTGCCAGCAGCTTGGGCGGGCTTAGCTATGGCTACACCTTC. This codes for CASSLGGLSYGYTF. Full variable domain (remainder filled in from reference TRBV5-6 and TRBJ1-2): DAGVTQSPTHLIKTRGQQVTLRCSPKSGHDTVSWYQQALGQGPQFIFQYYEEEERQRGNFPDRFSGHQFPNYSSELNVNALLLGDSALYLCASSLGGLSYGYTFGSGTRLTVV.

This clone was counted a single time. A junction boundary mismatches the germline segment, possibly from a read error. This chain links TRBV3-1 (or the pseudogene TRBV3-2) with TRBJ1-4; the match to TRBD1 covers 8 bases. In germline, CDR1 is LGHDT, CDR2 YNNKEL (reference sequence). The CDR3 runs to 15 residues. The CDR3 sequence is CASSQADRGNEKLLF. The CDR3 coding sequence is TGTGCCAGCAGCCAAGCCGACAGGGGAAATGAAAAACTGCTTTTT.

V usage is TRBV7-9 and J usage is TRBJ2-5, with D maybe TRBD2 (5 bases). The CDR3 consists of 15 residues. Trimming removed 2 bases from V and 1 base from J, with 11 bases in between. Germline V gives CDR1 SEHNR, CDR2 FQNEAQ (reference sequence). The CDR3 region is CASSLFGLAQETQYF. CDR3 DNA: TGTGCCAGCAGCTTATTTGGTCTAGCCCAAGAGACCCAGTACTTC.

The gene calls are TRBV24-1 and TRBJ1-2; D remains ambiguous. The V end was cut by 3 bases, the J end by 4 bases, with 11 bases between. The germline gives CDR1 KGHDR, CDR2 SFDVKD. This CDR3 contains 14 residues. CDR3 protein: CATSDQTRSYGYTF. For the CDR3, the DNA is TGTGCCACCAGTGATCAAACAAGGAGCTATGGCTACACCTTC.

The chain carries TRBV5-6 and TRBJ2-2; TRBD2 agrees at 7 bases. Trimming took 3 bases from V and 2 from J; bases not matched to a gene: 4. The germline V gene has CDR1 SGHDT and CDR2 YYEEEE. The CDR3 has 15 amino acids. The CDR3 sequence is CASSWGLPNTGELFF. In DNA form, the CDR3 reads TGTGCCAGCAGCTGGGGACTACCTAACACCGGGGAGCTGTTTTTT.

The V and J genes are TRBV4-1 and TRBJ2-3; maybe TRBD1 (5 bases). Germline assignment: CDR1 MGHRA and CDR2 YSYEKL. The CDR3 runs to 18 residues. Trimming removed 1 base from V and 0 bases from J, with 17 bases in between. CDR3 nucleotide sequence: TGCGCCAGCAGCCAAGGTTCAGGGTCGTACACTAGCACAGATACGCAGTATTTT. Its translation is CASSQGSGSYTSTDTQYF.

This chain joins TRBV9 and TRBJ1-1; TRBD1 agrees at 8 bases. Trimming removed 4 bases from V and 2 bases from J; junction bases left unmatched: 7. There are 15 residues in the CDR3. CDR1 and CDR2 from the germline V gene are SGDLS and YYNGEE. The CDR3 sequence: CASSPTTGVNTEAFF. The CDR3 region has the DNA TGTGCCAGCAGCCCCACGACAGGGGTCAACACTGAAGCTTTCTTT.

This chain joins TRBV4-1 and TRBJ2-6, with 12 bases fitting TRBD2. Unmatched junction bases numbered 8, after V lost 4 bases and J lost 4 bases. Germline V gene lookup returns CDR1 MGHRA and CDR2 YSYEKL. CDR3 length: 18 residues. The CDR3 is CASSRLTSGSGGANVLTF. Here the CDR3 DNA reads TGCGCCAGCAGCCGCCTGACTAGCGGGAGTGGCGGGGCCAACGTCCTGACTTTC.

The V and J genes are TRBV7-2 and TRBJ1-5; tentative D call: TRBD1 (6 bases). There are 15 residues in the CDR3. Germline V CDR1 and CDR2: SGHTA, FQGNSA. V was pared by 5 bases and J by 3 bases, with 14 bases between. CDR3 residues: CASSPQDRPNQPQHF. In DNA, the CDR3 is TGTGCCAGCAGCCCTCAGGACAGACCCAATCAGCCCCAGCATTTT.

The V gene is TRBV6-2 or TRBV6-3, the J gene TRBJ2-3; 7 bases are shared with TRBD1. CDR1 is MNHEY and CDR2 is SVGEGT in the germline V gene. Trimming removed 5 bases from V and 4 bases from J; junction bases left unmatched: 6. This CDR3 has 14 amino acids. In DNA, the CDR3 is TGTGCCAGCAGTCAGACAGGGCGCGCAGATACGCAGTATTTT. Protein product: CASSQTGRADTQYF.

The chain is built from TRBV7-2 and TRBJ2-7; weak D call: TRBD1 (6 bases). V lost 6 bases and J lost 5, with 17 bases in between. In germline, CDR1 is SGHTA, CDR2 FQGNSA. This CDR3 region has 14 residues. CDR3 region: CASRNTGTRNEQYF. The CDR3 DNA sequence: TGTGCCAGCAGGAATACCGGGACACGAAACGAGCAGTACTTC.

CDR3 sequence reads: CASSRRDRGSEGYTF. CDR3 nucleotides: TGTGCCAGCAGCCGCCGGGACAGGGGTTCCGAGGGCTACACCTTC. J is TRBJ1-2 and V is TRBV27, with TRBD1 identical over 10 bases. The CDR3 has 15 amino acids. Trimming removed 6 bases from V and 8 bases from J; junction bases left unmatched: 12. Germline-derived CDR1 and CDR2 are MNHEY and SMNVEV (reference sequence).

J is TRBJ1-1 and V is TRBV4-3; D is possibly TRBD1 (6 bases). Germline V gene data show CDR1 as LGHNA and CDR2 as YSLEER. V lost 4 bases and J lost 4, with 22 bases in between. CDR3 size: 17 residues. The CDR3 DNA is TGCGCCAGCAGCCCCAACACGAACAGGGTGTCGAGCACTGAAGCTTTCTTT. The encoded protein is CASSPNTNRVSSTEAFF.

The chain employs TRBV6-5 and TRBJ2-7; TRBD1 might be the D (6 bases). The CDR3 loop spans 12 amino acids. The V gene lost 7 bases and the J gene lost 1 base, with 8 bases spanning the gap. Germline CDR1 MNHEY, CDR2 SVGAGI. Here the CDR3 reads CASTGVSYEQYF. The DNA for the CDR3 is TGTGCCAGCACAGGGGTATCCTACGAGCAGTACTTC.

The chain employs TRBV19 and TRBJ2-7; weak D call: TRBD2 (6 bases). Per the germline V gene, CDR1 is LNHDA and CDR2 is SQIVND (reference sequence). V lost 1 base and J 2 bases, leaving 12 bases between the germline ends. The CDR3 length is 15 residues. The CDR3 sequence: CASSIGLATTYEQYF. The CDR3, as DNA: TGTGCCAGTAGTATAGGGCTAGCGACAACCTACGAGCAGTACTTC.

The J gene is TRBJ2-1, the V gene TRBV6-2 or TRBV6-3; TRBD1 matches at 8 bases. Trimming removed 5 bases from V and 8 bases from J; junction bases left unmatched: 5. Germline-derived CDR1 and CDR2 are MNHEY and SVGEGT. The CDR3 length is 13 residues. CDR3 DNA: TGTGCCAGCAGTGAGACAGGGGTGGATGAGCAGTTCTTC. Translation gives CASSETGVDEQFF.

The rearrangement uses TRBV4-3 and TRBJ1-4; the D is unclear. CDR1 is LGHNA and CDR2 is YSLEER in the germline V gene. There are 13 residues in the CDR3. Trimming shortened V by 0 bases and J by 5 bases, and 4 bases separated the two germline ends. The CDR3 DNA is TGCGCCAGCAGCCAAGACAGGAATGAAAAACTGTTTTTT. Translation gives CASSQDRNEKLFF.

The chain joins TRBV10-3 to TRBJ2-5; tentative D call: TRBD1 (6 bases). This CDR3 is built from 15 residues. Looked up from germline, CDR1 is ENHRY and CDR2 is SYGVKD. V lost 3 bases and J 5 bases, leaving 16 bases between the germline ends. CDR3 in DNA: TGTGCCATCAGTGACAGCAGGGGATTGAAGGAGACCCAGTACTTC. Its protein product is CAISDSRGLKETQYF.

The chain has TRBV4-1 and TRBJ1-6; no clear D gene. The germline gives CDR1 MGHRA, CDR2 YSYEKL. V was cut by 4 bases and J by 0 bases, with 13 bases left in between. CDR3 length: 17 residues. For the CDR3, the DNA is TGCGCCAGCAGCCGGACTCCCAGGAGCTCCTATAATTCACCCCTCCACTTT. This gives the protein CASSRTPRSSYNSPLHF.

V gene TRBV7-2 combines with J gene TRBJ1-1, with TRBD1 matching 8 bases. Germline trimming cut 5 bases from V and 5 bases from J; bases unmatched to any gene: 7. The CDR3 is 14 residues long. The germline CDR1 and CDR2 sequences are SGHTA and FQGNSA. The CDR3 protein is CASSINRGLTEAFF. CDR3 nucleotides: TGTGCCAGCAGCATTAACAGGGGGTTAACTGAAGCTTTCTTT.

The chain recombines TRBV9 with TRBJ2-3, with D hard to call. The germline V and J ends were trimmed by 3 bases and 6 bases, with 8 bases remaining between them. Germline CDR1 and CDR2: SGDLS and YYNGEE. The CDR3 covers 12 residues. CDR3 bases: TGTGCCAGCAGCGCTACCCCCGATACGCAGTATTTT. The encoded protein is CASSATPDTQYF. Using reference TRBV9 and TRBJ2-3 for the parts outside the CDR3, the full variable domain is DSGVTQTPKHLITATGQRVTLRCSPRSGDLSVYWYQQSLDQGLQFLIQYYNGEERAKGNILERFSAQQFPDLHSELNLSSLELGDSALYFCASSATPDTQYFGPGTRLTVL.